This T cell receptor (beta chain) was sequenced for a study of OX40 agonist ivuxolimab in advanced cancers. Study-wide findings and caveats: Some nonresponders additionally presented with little normalized T-cell clonal expansion.

Assay: immunoSEQ multiplex PCR; the TCRdb copy retains only in-frame clones and omits some. This sample has roughly 86,000 clones; under 95% occur once, and the top ten carry approximately 0.41%. About this clone itself: Antigen specificity is unknown.

If patients had autoimmune disease history or systemic immunosuppression, they were excluded. This CDR3 contains 14 residues. Per germline, CDR1 SGHTA and CDR2 FQGNSA. The V end lost 5 bases, the J end lost 4 bases, and 14 bases lay between the germline ends. The source of this sequence is an adult with an advanced solid tumor such as melanoma, head and neck, liver or kidney cancer. Sequencing used CD4+ or CD8+ T cells sorted from blood, obtained in a trial of the OX40 agonist ivuxolimab. The chain combines TRBV7-2 with TRBJ1-2; perhaps TRBD1 as D (6 bases). In DNA, the CDR3 is TGTGCCAGCAGCCCTGGCAGGGGAGGCTATGGCTACACCTTC. Translated: CASSPGRGGYGYTF.